The rows below give T cell receptor beta chains drawn from one sample of a study of blood T cell repertoires in COVID-19. This table comes from immunoSEQ multiplex PCR, and its TCRdb copy is limited to in-frame clones, with some not included. In the table there are under 300,000 clones, approximately 79% of which are singletons. Specimen: peripheral blood. Source of these receptors: a woman older than 75 with active or convalescent COVID-19. Both conserved end residues are part of each CDR3.

CASSLAVAGGQETQYF TRBJ2-5 TRBV5-1
CASSKRSRGSTEAFF TRBJ1-1 TRBV21-1
CAISHKPGQGPVYNEQFF TRBJ2-1 TRBV10-3
CASSLRTGELFF TRBJ2-2 TRBV19
CSGTSGSYEQYF TRBJ2-7 TRBV29-1
CASSYTGDTDTQYF TRBJ2-3 TRBV9
CASSLFATGQETQYF TRBJ2-5 TRBV28
CAWSRGTSPDTQYF TRBJ2-3 TRBV30
CAWSPTGQYYNEQFF TRBJ2-1 TRBV30
CASSPLAGIGNEQFF TRBJ2-1 TRBV6-5
CASSPAWDRTTNEKLFF TRBJ1-4 TRBV4-2
CASSASDRGDTEAFF TRBJ1-1 TRBV7-9
CASSIPSGDYNEQFF TRBJ2-1 TRBV19
CASSQVFTGGKNIQYF TRBJ2-4 TRBV3-1/TRBV3-2
CARSPGQGLEKLFF TRBJ1-4 TRBV5-3
CASLNQGTLAEQYF TRBJ2-7 TRBV28
CASRDRATDTQYF TRBJ2-3 TRBV19
CASSPSAGAASEQYF TRBJ2-7 TRBV18